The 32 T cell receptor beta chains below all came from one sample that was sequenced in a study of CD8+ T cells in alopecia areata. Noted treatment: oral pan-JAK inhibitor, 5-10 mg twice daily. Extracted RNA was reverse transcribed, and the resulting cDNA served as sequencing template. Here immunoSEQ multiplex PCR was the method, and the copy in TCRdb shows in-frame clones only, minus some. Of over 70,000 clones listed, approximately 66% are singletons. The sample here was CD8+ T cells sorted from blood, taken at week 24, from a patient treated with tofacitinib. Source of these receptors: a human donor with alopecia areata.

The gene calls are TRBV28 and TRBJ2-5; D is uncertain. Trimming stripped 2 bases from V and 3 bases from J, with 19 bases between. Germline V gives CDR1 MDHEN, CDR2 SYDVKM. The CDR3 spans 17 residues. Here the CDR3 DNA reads TGTGCCAGCAGTTTAGCCTCCGGGCCCCGAAAGGAAGAGACCCAGTACTTC. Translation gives CASSLASGPRKEETQYF.

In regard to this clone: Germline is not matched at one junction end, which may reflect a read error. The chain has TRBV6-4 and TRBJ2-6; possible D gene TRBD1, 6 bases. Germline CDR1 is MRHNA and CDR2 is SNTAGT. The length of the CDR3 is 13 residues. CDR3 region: CASSESGANALTF. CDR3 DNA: TGTGCCAGCAGTGAATCAGGGGCCAACGCCCTGACTTTC.

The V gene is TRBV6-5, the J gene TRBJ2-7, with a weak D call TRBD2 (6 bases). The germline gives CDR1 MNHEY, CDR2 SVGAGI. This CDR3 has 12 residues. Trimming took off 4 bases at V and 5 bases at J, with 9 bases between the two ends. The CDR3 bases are TGTGCCAGCAGTTTATCGGGGGACGAGCAGTACTTC. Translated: CASSLSGDEQYF.

In DNA, the CDR3 is TGTGCCAGCAGCTGGGACAGGGAGGATTCACCCCTCCACTTT. Residues: CASSWDREDSPLHF. The chain is built from TRBV5-6 and TRBJ1-6, with 9 bases lining up with TRBD1. Germline lookup yields CDR1 SGHDT and CDR2 YYEEEE. The CDR3 runs 14 residues. Losses at the gene ends were 3 bases for V and 8 bases for J; bases not matched to a gene: 3.

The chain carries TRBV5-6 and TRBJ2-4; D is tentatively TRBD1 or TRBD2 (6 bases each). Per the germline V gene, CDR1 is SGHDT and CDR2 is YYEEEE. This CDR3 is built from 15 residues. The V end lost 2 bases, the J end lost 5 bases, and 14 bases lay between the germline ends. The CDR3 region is CASSLGGQTENIQYF. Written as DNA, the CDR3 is TGTGCCAGCAGCTTAGGGGGGCAGACAGAAAACATTCAGTACTTC.

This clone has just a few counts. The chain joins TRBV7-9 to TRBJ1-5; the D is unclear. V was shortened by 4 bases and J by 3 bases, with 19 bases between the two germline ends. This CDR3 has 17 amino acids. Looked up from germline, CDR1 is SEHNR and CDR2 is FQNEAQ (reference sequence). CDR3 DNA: TGTGCCAGCAGCTCAACCCTAGCTCTGGGTAACAATCAGCCCCAGCATTTT. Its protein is CASSSTLALGNNQPQHF.

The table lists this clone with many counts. In DNA form, the CDR3 reads TGTGCCAGCAGTGACTCTCCGGGGGGCAATGAGCAGTTCTTC. Translated: CASSDSPGGNEQFF. V and J are TRBV6-4 and TRBJ2-1, with TRBD2 matching 7 bases. Unmatched junction bases numbered 2, after V lost 0 bases and J lost 6 bases. The CDR3 loop spans 14 amino acids. Per the germline V gene, CDR1 is MRHNA and CDR2 is SNTAGT.

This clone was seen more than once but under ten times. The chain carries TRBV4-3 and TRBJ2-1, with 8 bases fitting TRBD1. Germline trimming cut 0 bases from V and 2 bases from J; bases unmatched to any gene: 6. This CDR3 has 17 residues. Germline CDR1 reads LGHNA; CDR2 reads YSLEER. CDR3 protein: CASSQDWGTGTYNEQFF. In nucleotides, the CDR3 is TGCGCCAGCAGCCAAGATTGGGGGACAGGAACCTACAATGAGCAGTTCTTC.

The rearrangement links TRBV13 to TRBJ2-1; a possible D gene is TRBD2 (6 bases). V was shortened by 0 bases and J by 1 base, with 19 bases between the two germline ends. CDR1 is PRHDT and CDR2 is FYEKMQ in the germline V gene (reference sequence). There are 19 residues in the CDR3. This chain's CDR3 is CASSLGAILSGASYNEQFF. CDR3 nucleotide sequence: TGTGCCAGCAGCTTAGGCGCCATACTCTCGGGAGCGTCCTACAATGAGCAGTTCTTC.

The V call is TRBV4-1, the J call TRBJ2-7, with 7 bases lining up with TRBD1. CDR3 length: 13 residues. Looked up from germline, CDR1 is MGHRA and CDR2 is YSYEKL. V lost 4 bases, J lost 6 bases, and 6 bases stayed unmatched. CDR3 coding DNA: TGCGCCAGCAGCCTAAGACAGGGCTTCGAGCAGTACTTC. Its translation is CASSLRQGFEQYF.

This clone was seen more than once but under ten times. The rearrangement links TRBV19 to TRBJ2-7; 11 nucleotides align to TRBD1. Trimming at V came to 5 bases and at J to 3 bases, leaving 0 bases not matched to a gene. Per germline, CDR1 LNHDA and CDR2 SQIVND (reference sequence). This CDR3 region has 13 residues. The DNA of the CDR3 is TGTGCCAGTAGTGGGACAGGGGGCTACGAGCAGTACTTC. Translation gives CASSGTGGYEQYF. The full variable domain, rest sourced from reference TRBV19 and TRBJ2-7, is DGGITQSPKYLFRKEGQNVTLSCEQNLNHDAMYWYRQDPGQGLRLIYYSQIVNDFQKGDIAEGYSVSREKKESFPLTVTSAQKNPTAFYLCASSGTGGYEQYFGPGTRLTVT.

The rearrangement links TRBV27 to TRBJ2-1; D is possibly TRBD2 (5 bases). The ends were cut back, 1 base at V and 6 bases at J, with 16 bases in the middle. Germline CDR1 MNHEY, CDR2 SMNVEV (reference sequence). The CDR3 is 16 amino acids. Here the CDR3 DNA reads TGTGCCAGCAGTTTATTATCTAGCTTATCACCCAATGAGCAGTTCTTC. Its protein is CASSLLSSLSPNEQFF.

CDR3 sequence (DNA): TGTGCCTGGACGGTGGGGAGCTCCTACGAGCAGTACTTC. Protein sequence: CAWTVGSSYEQYF. V is TRBV30 and J is TRBJ2-7, with TRBD2 as a possible D gene (5 bases). The CDR3 consists of 13 residues. The germline V gene has CDR1 GTSNPN and CDR2 SVGIG (reference sequence). V was pared by 4 bases and J by 0 bases, with 10 bases between.

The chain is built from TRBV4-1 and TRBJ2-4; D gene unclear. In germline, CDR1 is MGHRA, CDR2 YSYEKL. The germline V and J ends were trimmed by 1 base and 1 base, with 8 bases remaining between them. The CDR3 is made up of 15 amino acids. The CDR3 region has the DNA TGCGCCAGCAGCCAAGCAGAAGGGGCCAAAAACATTCAGTACTTC. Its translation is CASSQAEGAKNIQYF.

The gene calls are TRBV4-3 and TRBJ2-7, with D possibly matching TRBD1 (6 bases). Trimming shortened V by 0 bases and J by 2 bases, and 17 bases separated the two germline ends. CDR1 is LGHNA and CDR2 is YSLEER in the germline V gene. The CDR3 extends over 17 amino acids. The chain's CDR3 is CASSQDFSRQVPYEQYF. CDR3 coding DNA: TGCGCCAGCAGCCAAGATTTCTCAAGACAGGTCCCCTACGAGCAGTACTTC.

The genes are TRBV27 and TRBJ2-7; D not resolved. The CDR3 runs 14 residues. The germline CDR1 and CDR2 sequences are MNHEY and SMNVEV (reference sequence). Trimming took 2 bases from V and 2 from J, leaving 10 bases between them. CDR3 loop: CASSLIGPAYEQYF. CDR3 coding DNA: TGTGCCAGCAGTTTAATTGGCCCCGCCTACGAGCAGTACTTC.

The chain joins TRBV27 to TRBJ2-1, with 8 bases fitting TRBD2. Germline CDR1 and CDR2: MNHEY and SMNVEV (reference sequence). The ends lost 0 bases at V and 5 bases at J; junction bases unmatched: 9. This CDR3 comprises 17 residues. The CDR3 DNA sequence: TGTGCCAGCAGTTTATCCGGGGGGGGAGAAGTGGACAATGAGCAGTTCTTC. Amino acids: CASSLSGGGEVDNEQFF.

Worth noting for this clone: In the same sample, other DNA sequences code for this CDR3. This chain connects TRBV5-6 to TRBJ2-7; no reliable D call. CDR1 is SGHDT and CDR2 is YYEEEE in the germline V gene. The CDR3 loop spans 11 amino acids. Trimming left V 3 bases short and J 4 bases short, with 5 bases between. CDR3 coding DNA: TGTGCCAGCAGCTACTCATACGAGCAGTACTTC. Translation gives CASSYSYEQYF. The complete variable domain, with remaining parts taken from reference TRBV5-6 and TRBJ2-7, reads DAGVTQSPTHLIKTRGQQVTLRCSPKSGHDTVSWYQQALGQGPQFIFQYYEEEERQRGNFPDRFSGHQFPNYSSELNVNALLLGDSALYLCASSYSYEQYFGPGTRLTVT.

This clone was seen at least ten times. CDR3 coding DNA: TGTGCCAGCAGTTTAACCGGGAGCGTCAATCAGCCCCAGCATTTT. Translating it yields CASSLTGSVNQPQHF. V and J are TRBV27 and TRBJ1-5; no definite D call. Germline CDR1 MNHEY, CDR2 SMNVEV (reference sequence). Trimming stripped 2 bases from V and 3 bases from J, with 11 bases between. The CDR3 is 15 residues long.

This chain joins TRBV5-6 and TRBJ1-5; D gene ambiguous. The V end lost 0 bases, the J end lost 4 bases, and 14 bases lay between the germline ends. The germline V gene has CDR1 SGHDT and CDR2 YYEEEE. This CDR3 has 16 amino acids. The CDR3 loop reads CASSLGTSGANQPQHF. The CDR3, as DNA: TGTGCCAGCAGCTTGGGTACCTCAGGTGCAAATCAGCCCCAGCATTTT.

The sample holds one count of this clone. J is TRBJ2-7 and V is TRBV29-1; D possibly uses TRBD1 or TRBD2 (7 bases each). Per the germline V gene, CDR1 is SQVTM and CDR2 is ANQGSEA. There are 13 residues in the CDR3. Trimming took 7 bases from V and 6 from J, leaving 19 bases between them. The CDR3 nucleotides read TGCAGCGCCTGGGCAGGGGGGGGCGGCGAGCAGTACTTC. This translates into CSAWAGGGGEQYF.

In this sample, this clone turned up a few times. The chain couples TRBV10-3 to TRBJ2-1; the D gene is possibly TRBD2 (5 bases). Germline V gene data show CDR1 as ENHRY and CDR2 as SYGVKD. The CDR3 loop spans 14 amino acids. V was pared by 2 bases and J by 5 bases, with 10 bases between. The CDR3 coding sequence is TGTGCCATCAGTGAGCGAGACTACGACAATGAGCAGTTCTTC. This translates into CAISERDYDNEQFF.

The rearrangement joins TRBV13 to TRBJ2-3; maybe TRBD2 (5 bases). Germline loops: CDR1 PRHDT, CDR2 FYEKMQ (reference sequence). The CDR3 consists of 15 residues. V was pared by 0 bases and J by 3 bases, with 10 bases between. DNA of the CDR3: TGTGCCAGCAGCTTAGGAGGGAGTATAACAGATACGCAGTATTTT. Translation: CASSLGGSITDTQYF. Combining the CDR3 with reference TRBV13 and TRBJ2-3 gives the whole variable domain AAGVIQSPRHLIKEKRETATLKCYPIPRHDTVYWYQQGPGQDPQFLISFYEKMQSDKGSIPDRFSAQQFSDYHSELNMSSLELGDSALYFCASSLGGSITDTQYFGPGTRLTVL.

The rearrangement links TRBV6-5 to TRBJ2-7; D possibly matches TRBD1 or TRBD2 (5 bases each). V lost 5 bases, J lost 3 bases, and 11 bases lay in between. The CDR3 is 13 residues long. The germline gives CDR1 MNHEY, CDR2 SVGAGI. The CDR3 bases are TGTGCCAGCAGTGATGGGGACGGCTACGAGCAGTACTTC. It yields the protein CASSDGDGYEQYF.

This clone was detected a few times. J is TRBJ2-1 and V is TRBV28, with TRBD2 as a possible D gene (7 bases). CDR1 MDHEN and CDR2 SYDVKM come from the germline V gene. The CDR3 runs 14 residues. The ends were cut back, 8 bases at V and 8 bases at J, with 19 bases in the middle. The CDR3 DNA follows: TGTGCCAGCTTTGATGTGGGAGGGGGAGATGAGCAGTTCTTC. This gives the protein CASFDVGGGDEQFF.

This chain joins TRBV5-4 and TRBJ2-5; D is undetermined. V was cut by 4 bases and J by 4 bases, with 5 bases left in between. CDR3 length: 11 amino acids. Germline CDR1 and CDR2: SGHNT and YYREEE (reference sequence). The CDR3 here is CASSTPETQYF. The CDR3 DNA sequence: TGTGCCAGCAGCACCCCAGAGACCCAGTACTTC.

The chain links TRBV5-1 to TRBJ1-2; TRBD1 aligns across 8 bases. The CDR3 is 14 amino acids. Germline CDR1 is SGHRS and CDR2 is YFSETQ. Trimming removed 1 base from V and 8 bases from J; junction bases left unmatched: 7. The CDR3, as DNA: TGCGCCAGCAGCTTGTCGACAGGGGCTGAAGGCTACACCTTC. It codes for CASSLSTGAEGYTF.

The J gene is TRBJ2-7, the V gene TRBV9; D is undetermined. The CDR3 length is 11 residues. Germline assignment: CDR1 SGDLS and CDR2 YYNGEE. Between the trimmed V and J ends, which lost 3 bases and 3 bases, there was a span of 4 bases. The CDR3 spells CASSAGYEQYF. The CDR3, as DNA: TGTGCCAGCAGCGCTGGCTACGAGCAGTACTTC. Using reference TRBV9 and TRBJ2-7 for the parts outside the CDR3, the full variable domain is DSGVTQTPKHLITATGQRVTLRCSPRSGDLSVYWYQQSLDQGLQFLIQYYNGEERAKGNILERFSAQQFPDLHSELNLSSLELGDSALYFCASSAGYEQYFGPGTRLTVT.

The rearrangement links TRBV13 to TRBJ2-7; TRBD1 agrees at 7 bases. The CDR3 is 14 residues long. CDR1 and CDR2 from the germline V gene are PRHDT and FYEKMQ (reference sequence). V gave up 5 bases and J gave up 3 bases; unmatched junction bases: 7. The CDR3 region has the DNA TGTGCCAGCAGCCTCCAACAGGGGAGCTACGAGCAGTACTTC. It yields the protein CASSLQQGSYEQYF. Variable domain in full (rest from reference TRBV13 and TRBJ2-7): AAGVIQSPRHLIKEKRETATLKCYPIPRHDTVYWYQQGPGQDPQFLISFYEKMQSDKGSIPDRFSAQQFSDYHSELNMSSLELGDSALYFCASSLQQGSYEQYFGPGTRLTVT.

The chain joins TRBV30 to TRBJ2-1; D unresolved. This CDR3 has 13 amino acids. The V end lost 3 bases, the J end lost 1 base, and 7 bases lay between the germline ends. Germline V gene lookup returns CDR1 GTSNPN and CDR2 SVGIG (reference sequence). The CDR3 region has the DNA TGTGCCTGGAGCGAGGCATCCTACAATGAGCAGTTCTTC. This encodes CAWSEASYNEQFF.

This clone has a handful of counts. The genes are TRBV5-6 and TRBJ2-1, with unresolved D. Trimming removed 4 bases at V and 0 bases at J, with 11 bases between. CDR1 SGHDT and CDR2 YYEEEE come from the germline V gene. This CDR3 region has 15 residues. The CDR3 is CASSRRADSYNEQFF. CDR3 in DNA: TGTGCCAGCAGCCGACGGGCCGACTCCTACAATGAGCAGTTCTTC.

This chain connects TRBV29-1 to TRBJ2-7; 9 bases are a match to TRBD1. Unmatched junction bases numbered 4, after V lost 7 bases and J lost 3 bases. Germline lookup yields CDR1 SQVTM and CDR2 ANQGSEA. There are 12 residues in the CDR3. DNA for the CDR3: TGCAGCGCTTGGACAGGGGACTACGAGCAGTACTTC. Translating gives CSAWTGDYEQYF.